The rows below give T cell receptor beta chains drawn from one sample of a study of CD8 T cells in ankylosing spondylitis. Using its own MiXCR run on the 5' RACE reads, TCRdb lists one record per CDR3 protein. The table records 84,000 or so distinct CDR3 sequences, 27% of them present only once. The sequencing input was blood, either unsorted or a sorted T cell fraction (not recorded which). These receptors all stem from a male donor with ankylosing spondylitis or in good health (not recorded which). Each CDR3 is given with its conserved first and last residue. A D gene is named only where the DNA matches it firmly. Clone size appears in some rows only: once, few, many, or a class for an expanded clone.

size: -
D: TRBD2
V: TRBV5-1
J: TRBJ2-2
DNA: TGCGCCAGCAGCCGTTCGGGGGGCACCGGGGAGCTGTTTTTT
CDR3: CASSRSGGTGELFF

size: -
D: -
V: TRBV7-2
J: TRBJ2-1
DNA: TGTGCCAGCAGCTTAGTGGGCAGCGGCTCCTACAATGAGCAGTTCTTC
CDR3: CASSLVGSGSYNEQFF

size: few
D: -
V: TRBV15
J: TRBJ2-5
DNA: TGTGCCACCAGCACCGACAGGAGGATCCAAGAGACCCAGTACTTC
CDR3: CATSTDRRIQETQYF

size: -
D: TRBD1
V: TRBV5-1
J: TRBJ1-1
DNA: TGCGCCAGCAGCTTGTTGGCCAGGGGGATCGAGGGCACTGAAGCTTTCTTT
CDR3: CASSLLARGIEGTEAFF

size: -
D: -
V: TRBV5-1
J: TRBJ1-1
DNA: TGCGCCAGCAGCTTGGCGACAGGAGAGAACACTGAAGCTTTCTTT
CDR3: CASSLATGENTEAFF

size: many
D: -
V: TRBV25-1
J: TRBJ1-2
DNA: TGTGCCAGCAGATCTTACAACTATGGCTACACCTTC
CDR3: CASRSYNYGYTF

size: many
D: -
V: TRBV20-1
J: TRBJ2-7
DNA: TGCAGTGCTCCCAGGGCGCTTGCGGTTGTACACGAGCAGTACTTC
CDR3: CSAPRALAVVHEQYF

size: many
D: TRBD2
V: TRBV5-1
J: TRBJ2-1
DNA: TGCGCCAGCAGCGATCCTAGCGGGGGGCCTATTGAGCAGTTCTTC
CDR3: CASSDPSGGPIEQFF

size: -
D: TRBD1
V: TRBV27
J: TRBJ2-2
DNA: TGTGCCAGCAGTTTAAACAAGGCTTCGACAGGGGGTGCGGTGGCCGGGGAGCTGTTTTTT
CDR3: CASSLNKASTGGAVAGELFF

size: -
D: TRBD1
V: TRBV5-1
J: TRBJ1-4
DNA: TGCGCCAGCAGCCGAACGACAGGGCCAAATGAAAAACTGTTTTTT
CDR3: CASSRTTGPNEKLFF

size: few
D: TRBD2
V: TRBV6-1
J: TRBJ2-1
DNA: TGTGCCAGCAAGAGGACTAGCGAATACAATGAGCAGTTCTTC
CDR3: CASKRTSEYNEQFF

size: -
D: TRBD1
V: TRBV5-5
J: TRBJ1-1
DNA: TGTGCCAGCAGCGAACTAGACAGGGTAGTGGACACTGAAGCTTTCTTT
CDR3: CASSELDRVVDTEAFF

size: -
D: -
V: TRBV20-1
J: TRBJ1-2
DNA: TGCAGTGCTAGAGGAACGCGGGGTGGTTTCAACCATAACTATGGCTACACCTTC
CDR3: CSARGTRGGFNHNYGYTF

size: -
D: TRBD1
V: TRBV2
J: TRBJ2-2
DNA: TGTGCCAGCGCGACAGGGGGACAGGGCACCGGGGAGCTGTTTTTT
CDR3: CASATGGQGTGELFF

size: -
D: -
V: TRBV5-6
J: TRBJ1-1
DNA: TGTGCCAGCAGCTTGGGGATAGGGAAGAACACTGAAGCTTTCTTT
CDR3: CASSLGIGKNTEAFF

size: few
D: TRBD2
V: TRBV12-3/TRBV12-4
J: TRBJ2-5
DNA: TGTGCCAGCAGTTCCGGGACTAGCGGGTCAGAGACCCAGTACTTC
CDR3: CASSSGTSGSETQYF

size: few
D: -
V: TRBV18
J: TRBJ2-1
DNA: TGTGCCAGCTCCGCGACCTCGTCCGATGAGCAGTTCTTC
CDR3: CASSATSSDEQFF

size: few
D: TRBD2
V: TRBV20-1
J: TRBJ2-3
DNA: TGCAGTGCCGTTAGCGGGGGGGTGATCTCTACGCAGTATTTT
CDR3: CSAVSGGVISTQYF

size: many
D: -
V: TRBV7-9
J: TRBJ2-2
DNA: TGTGCCAGCAGCCCATACGATGCGAACACCGGGGAGCTGTTTTTT
CDR3: CASSPYDANTGELFF

size: -
D: TRBD2
V: TRBV7-8
J: TRBJ2-3
DNA: TGTGCCAGCAGCTTCGGCCTAGCGGAGCCCATTTCCACAGATACGCAGTATTTT
CDR3: CASSFGLAEPISTDTQYF

size: -
D: TRBD2
V: TRBV20-1
J: TRBJ2-7
DNA: TGCAGTGCGGCGGCTAGCGGGACCTACGAGCAGTACTTC
CDR3: CSAAASGTYEQYF

size: -
D: TRBD1
V: TRBV20-1
J: TRBJ1-3
DNA: TGCAGTGCTAGAGTAAAGGGACAGAGCTCTGGAAACACCATATATTTT
CDR3: CSARVKGQSSGNTIYF

size: -
D: -
V: TRBV7-9
J: TRBJ1-3
DNA: TGTGCCAGCAGCTCGGATGGATTTACAGGGCACGGAAACACCATATATTTT
CDR3: CASSSDGFTGHGNTIYF

size: few
D: -
V: TRBV4-2
J: TRBJ1-1
DNA: TGTGCCAGCAGCCAGCTGGGCAGACGGAACACTGAAGCTTTCTTT
CDR3: CASSQLGRRNTEAFF

size: -
D: -
V: TRBV12-3/TRBV12-4
J: TRBJ1-5
DNA: TGTGCCAGCAGTTTAGGCGGGGGTAGCAATCAGCCCCAGCATTTT
CDR3: CASSLGGGSNQPQHF

size: once
D: -
V: TRBV7-2
J: TRBJ2-3
DNA: TGTGCCAGCACCCCGAGAGTGATAGGGGTAGATACGCAGTATTTT
CDR3: CASTPRVIGVDTQYF

size: -
D: TRBD1
V: TRBV5-1
J: TRBJ2-6
DNA: TGCGCCAGCAGCGCGGGACAGGGGTTAGCTGGGGCCAACGTCCTGACTTTC
CDR3: CASSAGQGLAGANVLTF